Below are 32 T cell receptor beta chains sequenced from a single sample in a study of shared clonotypes between healthy human individuals. TCRdb's table, derived via immunoSEQ multiplex PCR, lists solely in-frame clones and lacks some. This sample carries 2 million to 2.5 million clones, roughly 93% of them seen once, and the ten largest clones take approximately 0.35%. Sequenced material: naive CD4+ T cells from PBMCs. Subset reported: CD45RA+ positively selected. The receptors stem from a man younger than 35 in good health. Some clones in this sample may be carry-over from other donors' samples.

The chain joins TRBV2 to TRBJ2-2, with D perhaps TRBD1 (6 bases). V lost 3 bases to trimming and J lost 0 bases, with 8 bases between them. Germline V gene sequence: CDR1 SNHLY, CDR2 FYNNEI. This CDR3 has 15 amino acids. The CDR3: CASSEGTSNTGELFF. The DNA for the CDR3 is TGTGCCAGCAGTGAGGGGACATCGAACACCGGGGAGCTGTTTTTT.

This clone was observed a single time. The gene calls are TRBV7-9 and TRBJ2-7, with unresolved D. The CDR3 length is 12 residues. Germline assignment: CDR1 SEHNR and CDR2 FQNEAQ (reference sequence). Trimming stripped 2 bases from V and 6 bases from J, with 8 bases between. Here the CDR3 reads CASSLRSGEQYF. In DNA, the CDR3 is TGTGCCAGCAGCTTAAGGTCGGGCGAGCAGTACTTC. The full variable domain, completed using reference TRBV7-9 and TRBJ2-7, is DTGVSQNPRHKITKRGQNVTFRCDPISEHNRLYWYRQTLGQGPEFLTYFQNEAQLEKSRLLSDRFSAERPKGSFSTLEIQRTEQGDSAMYLCASSLRSGEQYFGPGTRLTVT.

The CDR3 DNA is TGCGCCAGCAGCCCAGGACAGGGGGGGTCTCACCAGAGGGGCACAAACATTCAGTACTTC. Residues: CASSPGQGGSHQRGTNIQYF. V gene TRBV5-1 combines with J gene TRBJ2-4, with 10 positions matching TRBD1. Germline-derived CDR1 and CDR2 are SGHRS and YFSETQ. V lost 4 bases and J lost 6; bases outside the gene matches: 22. The CDR3 has 20 amino acids.

V usage is TRBV11-2 and J usage is TRBJ2-7; D not resolved. CDR3 length equals 13 residues. The germline CDR1 and CDR2 sequences are SGHAT and FQNNGV. V lost 5 bases to trimming and J lost 3 bases, with 11 bases between them. CDR3 in DNA: TGTGCCAGCAGCAATCTCAGGCTCTACGAGCAGTACTTC. Translated: CASSNLRLYEQYF.

This clone has just a few counts. The chain combines TRBV28 with TRBJ2-1; 7 nucleotides align to TRBD2. The V and J ends lost 5 bases and 3 bases, in that order; junction bases with no gene match: 4. CDR3 length: 14 amino acids. Germline values: CDR1 MDHEN, CDR2 SYDVKM. The CDR3 here is CASSLTSNYNEQFF. CDR3 nucleotides: TGTGCCAGCAGTCTGACTAGCAACTACAATGAGCAGTTCTTC.

About this clone itself: Other DNA sequences from this sample encode an identical CDR3 as well. The rearrangement joins TRBV28 to TRBJ2-2; no definite D call. V lost 7 bases and J 2 bases, leaving 8 bases between the germline ends. Germline V gives CDR1 MDHEN, CDR2 SYDVKM. CDR3 length equals 13 residues. CDR3 nucleotides: TGTGCCAGCACCATAAGAAACACCGGGGAGCTGTTTTTT. It codes for CASTIRNTGELFF.

The V and J genes are TRBV13 and TRBJ2-1, with D perhaps matching TRBD2 (6 bases). V dropped 2 bases and J dropped 2 bases, with 16 bases sitting between them. This CDR3 is built from 17 residues. Germline V gene data show CDR1 as PRHDT and CDR2 as FYEKMQ (reference sequence). For the CDR3, the DNA is TGTGCCAGCAGCTTAAAGGGAGGTGGAGGACCCTACAATGAGCAGTTCTTC. It yields the protein CASSLKGGGGPYNEQFF.

This clone occurred once. This rearrangement joins TRBV5-6 to TRBJ2-5; D ambiguous. The V gene's germline CDR1 is SGHDT and CDR2 YYEEEE. There are 13 residues in the CDR3. V dropped 2 bases and J dropped 2 bases, with 7 bases sitting between them. The CDR3 loop is CASSFWQQETQYF. DNA for the CDR3: TGTGCCAGCAGCTTTTGGCAGCAAGAGACCCAGTACTTC.

With respect to this clone: The sample carries other DNA sequences with the same CDR3. This CDR3 is CASSPPGRNTEAFF. The CDR3, as DNA: TGTGCCAGCAGCCCCCCGGGGAGGAACACTGAAGCTTTCTTT. The J gene is TRBJ1-1, the V gene TRBV28, with D unclear. This CDR3 is built from 14 residues. The V and J ends lost 6 bases and 1 base respectively, with 12 bases between them. The V gene's germline CDR1 is MDHEN and CDR2 SYDVKM.

The chain has TRBV7-6 and TRBJ1-1; D might be TRBD1 (5 bases). Trimming removed 5 bases from V and 4 bases from J, with 20 bases in between. There are 16 residues in the CDR3. The V gene's germline CDR1 is SGHVS and CDR2 FNYEAQ. CDR3 bases: TGTGCCAGCAGCCTCAACCGGGTGGGACTTGGCACTGAAGCTTTCTTT. As protein: CASSLNRVGLGTEAFF.

The gene calls are TRBV28 and TRBJ2-7; the D gene is possibly TRBD2 (6 bases). CDR3 length equals 14 residues. V was trimmed by 6 bases and J by 7 bases, leaving 19 bases between them. Germline V gives CDR1 MDHEN, CDR2 SYDVKM. In DNA form, the CDR3 reads TGTGCCAGCAGCTCCGGTCCGGGAGTGGGGGAGCAGTACTTC. As protein: CASSSGPGVGEQYF. The full variable domain, with the rest looked up from reference TRBV28 and TRBJ2-7, is DVKVTQSSRYLVKRTGEKVFLECVQDMDHENMFWYRQDPGLGLRLIYFSYDVKMKEKGDIPEGYSVSREKKERFSLILESASTNQTSMYLCASSSGPGVGEQYFGPGTRLTVT.

V is TRBV19 and J is TRBJ2-3; D may be TRBD2 (6 bases). The CDR3 totals 14 residues. CDR1 and CDR2 from the germline V gene are LNHDA and SQIVND (reference sequence). Trimming removed 5 bases from V and 0 bases from J, with 9 bases in between. CDR3 sequence reads: CASSWRGSTDTQYF. In DNA form, the CDR3 reads TGTGCCAGTAGTTGGAGGGGAAGCACAGATACGCAGTATTTT.

This sequence joins TRBV5-1 and TRBJ1-1, with D perhaps TRBD1 (6 bases). Germline CDR1 reads SGHRS; CDR2 reads YFSETQ. The CDR3 consists of 15 residues. V lost 4 bases and J lost 7, with 20 bases in between. The CDR3 is CASSRTVLEGNEAFF. The CDR3, as DNA: TGCGCCAGCAGCCGGACAGTTCTCGAAGGCAATGAAGCTTTCTTT.

This chain connects TRBV7-9 to TRBJ2-7; D may correspond to TRBD1 or TRBD2 (5 bases each). The CDR3 totals 15 residues. V lost 1 base, J lost 1 base, and 11 bases lay in between. Per the germline V gene, CDR1 is SEHNR and CDR2 is FQNEAQ (reference sequence). CDR3 bases: TGTGCCAGCAGCTTAGGTCCCAGGGAGTCCTACGAGCAGTACTTC. Translation: CASSLGPRESYEQYF.

This clone appeared once. The rearrangement joins TRBV5-1 to TRBJ1-5; no clear D gene. The germline V gene has CDR1 SGHRS and CDR2 YFSETQ. The V gene lost 1 base and the J gene lost 5 bases, with 7 bases spanning the gap. The CDR3 contains 13 residues. The CDR3 here is CASSLFPDQPQHF. The CDR3 bases are TGCGCCAGCAGCTTGTTTCCCGATCAGCCCCAGCATTTT. The whole variable domain, filled in from reference TRBV5-1 and TRBJ1-5, reads KAGVTQTPRYLIKTRGQQVTLSCSPISGHRSVSWYQQTPGQGLQFLFEYFSETQRNKGNFPGRFSGRQFSNSRSEMNVSTLELGDSALYLCASSLFPDQPQHFGDGTRLSIL.

This chain uses TRBV7-6 with TRBJ2-5, with a possible D match to TRBD2 (6 bases). V gave up 8 bases and J gave up 4 bases, with 14 bases separating them. The V gene's germline CDR1 is SGHVS and CDR2 FNYEAQ. This CDR3 has 13 amino acids. For the CDR3, the DNA is TGTGCCAGCGGGCGAGGAGGGCCAGAGACCCAGTACTTC. Its translation is CASGRGGPETQYF.

This clone was picked up a small number of times. Additional DNA sequences in this sample encode the identical CDR3. The chain recombines TRBV7-3 with TRBJ2-3; no clear D. Deletions cut 2 bases from V and 0 bases from J, with 3 bases between. The CDR3 sequence is 13 residues long. CDR1 is SGHTA and CDR2 is FQGTGA in the germline V gene. For the CDR3, the DNA is TGTGCCAGCAGCTTACTTAGCACAGATACGCAGTATTTT. Translated, it gives CASSLLSTDTQYF.

This chain uses TRBV4-3 with TRBJ1-2; D gene unclear. The CDR3 covers 17 residues. Looked up from germline, CDR1 is LGHNA and CDR2 is YSLEER. Trimming left V 0 bases short and J 6 bases short, with 20 bases between. This CDR3 is CASSQDLLVSGTDGYTF. The CDR3 DNA reads TGCGCCAGCAGCCAAGATCTGTTAGTGTCGGGAACGGATGGCTACACCTTC.

As to this clone: Other DNA sequences within the sample encode an identical CDR3. This chain connects TRBV5-1 to TRBJ1-2; TRBD1 matches at 10 bases. This CDR3 contains 14 residues. After removal of 0 bases from V and 8 bases from J, the junction contained 4 bases not matched to a gene. CDR1 SGHRS and CDR2 YFSETQ come from the germline V gene. CDR3 sequence reads: CASSLVGTGDGYTF. For the CDR3, the DNA is TGCGCCAGCAGCTTGGTAGGGACAGGGGACGGCTACACCTTC.

About this clone itself: A junction end diverges from the germline sequence, so it may reflect a read error. The sample holds other DNA sequences that translate to the same CDR3. The chain is built from TRBV29-1 and TRBJ2-1, with TRBD2 as a possible D gene (5 bases). CDR3 length equals 11 residues. Germline V gives CDR1 SQVTM, CDR2 ANQGSEA. The DNA for the CDR3 is TGTAGCGTTGAACTGGGGTTGGGGCAGTTCTTC. This encodes CSVELGLGQFF.

The rearrangement uses TRBV27 and TRBJ1-4; D is possibly TRBD1 (6 bases). Germline V gene lookup returns CDR1 MNHEY and CDR2 SMNVEV (reference sequence). V was cut by 4 bases and J by 6 bases, with 9 bases left in between. This CDR3 has 13 residues. The CDR3 DNA reads TGTGCCAGCAGTTACAGGGTTGATGAAAAACTGTTTTTT. Its translation is CASSYRVDEKLFF.

J is TRBJ2-5 and V is TRBV30, with TRBD1 identical over 10 bases. V was clipped by 4 bases and J by 1 base; unmatched bases: 3. Germline V gene lookup returns CDR1 GTSNPN and CDR2 SVGIG (reference sequence). The length of the CDR3 is 14 residues. The CDR3 reads CAWNRQGAQETQYF. The CDR3 DNA reads TGTGCCTGGAACAGACAGGGGGCCCAAGAGACCCAGTACTTC.

This sequence joins TRBV7-9 and TRBJ2-7; 9 nucleotides match TRBD2. Germline V gene data show CDR1 as SEHNR and CDR2 as FQNEAQ (reference sequence). V shed 5 bases and J 2 bases; nucleotides not matched to a gene: 7. The CDR3 is 15 residues long. CDR3 coding DNA: TGTGCCAGCAGCCCTCCGACTAGCGGACCCTACGAGCAGTACTTC. This gives the protein CASSPPTSGPYEQYF.

The J gene is TRBJ2-1, the V gene TRBV5-1, with D maybe TRBD1 (5 bases). This CDR3 contains 14 residues. Looked up from germline, CDR1 is SGHRS and CDR2 is YFSETQ. The ends were cut back, 4 bases at V and 6 bases at J, with 14 bases in the middle. Written as DNA, the CDR3 is TGCGCCAGCAGCCTTGGACACTCTGCCAATGAGCAGTTCTTC. This translates into CASSLGHSANEQFF. Combining the CDR3 with reference TRBV5-1 and TRBJ2-1 gives the whole variable domain KAGVTQTPRYLIKTRGQQVTLSCSPISGHRSVSWYQQTPGQGLQFLFEYFSETQRNKGNFPGRFSGRQFSNSRSEMNVSTLELGDSALYLCASSLGHSANEQFFGPGTRLTVL.

The chain combines TRBV5-6 with TRBJ1-2; unclear D gene. Germline loops: CDR1 SGHDT, CDR2 YYEEEE. This CDR3 contains 14 residues. Trimming took 7 bases from V and 4 from J, leaving 17 bases between them. The CDR3 coding sequence is TGTGCCAGCCGACGAAGCGGCATGGGCTATGGCTACACCTTC. This encodes CASRRSGMGYGYTF.

The V call is TRBV6-5, the J call TRBJ2-7; D call uncertain. The germline V and J ends were trimmed by 6 bases and 3 bases, with 12 bases remaining between them. Germline V gene sequence: CDR1 MNHEY, CDR2 SVGAGI. The CDR3 is 13 residues long. The CDR3 sequence: CASRGPENYEQYF. DNA of the CDR3: TGTGCCAGCAGAGGACCCGAAAACTACGAGCAGTACTTC.

V is TRBV6-5 and J is TRBJ2-5, with D tentatively TRBD1 (6 bases). V dropped 6 bases and J dropped 4 bases, with 12 bases sitting between them. Germline V gene sequence: CDR1 MNHEY, CDR2 SVGAGI. This CDR3 spans 13 amino acids. CDR3 sequence reads: CASRSGAGETQYF. CDR3 sequence (DNA): TGTGCCAGCAGGTCAGGGGCTGGAGAGACCCAGTACTTC.

The chain joins TRBV11-2 to TRBJ2-2; 9 positions match TRBD1. This CDR3 is 16 amino acids long. Unmatched junction bases numbered 8, after V lost 4 bases and J lost 5 bases. Looked up from germline, CDR1 is SGHAT and CDR2 is FQNNGV. CDR3 sequence: CASSSPGQGVTGELFF. The CDR3 DNA reads TGTGCCAGCAGCTCACCGGGACAGGGAGTTACCGGGGAGCTGTTTTTT. Together with reference TRBV11-2 and TRBJ2-2, the CDR3 gives the full variable domain: EAGVAQSPRYKIIEKRQSVAFWCNPISGHATLYWYQQILGQGPKLLIQFQNNGVVDDSQLPKDRFSAERLKGVDSTLKIQPAKLEDSAVYLCASSSPGQGVTGELFFGEGSRLTVL.

This sequence joins TRBV5-1 and TRBJ1-1, with TRBD1 as a possible D gene (5 bases). Trimming pared 4 bases from V and 2 bases from J, leaving 12 bases between. Germline assignment: CDR1 SGHRS and CDR2 YFSETQ. The length of the CDR3 is 14 residues. The CDR3, as DNA: TGCGCCAGCAGCAAGAGCAGGACAAACACTGAAGCTTTCTTT. Protein product: CASSKSRTNTEAFF.

V usage is TRBV20-1 and J usage is TRBJ1-2, with D perhaps matching TRBD1 (6 bases). The germline V gene encodes CDR1 DFQATT and CDR2 SNEGSKA (reference sequence). V was clipped by 2 bases and J by 9 bases, with 7 bases between them. CDR3 length: 10 residues. The CDR3 region is CSARRGRYTF. Written as DNA, the CDR3 is TGCAGTGCTAGACGGGGGCGCTACACCTTC.

This sequence joins TRBV28 and TRBJ1-5, with D possibly being TRBD1 (5 bases). The germline V and J ends were trimmed by 7 bases and 4 bases, with 11 bases remaining between them. The CDR3 length is 13 residues. From germline, CDR1 is MDHEN and CDR2 SYDVKM. CDR3 region: CASTSQENQPQHF. In DNA form, the CDR3 reads TGTGCCAGCACCTCACAGGAGAATCAGCCCCAGCATTTT.

The V call is TRBV9, the J call TRBJ2-2; 8 bases agree with TRBD1. Germline CDR1 and CDR2: SGDLS and YYNGEE. The CDR3 length is 15 residues. The J segment lost 5 bases and the V segment lost 4 bases, leaving 7 bases of the junction unmatched. This chain's CDR3 is CASSPGQGRTGELFF. The CDR3 DNA reads TGTGCCAGCAGCCCTGGACAGGGTAGGACCGGGGAGCTGTTTTTT. Variable domain in full (rest from reference TRBV9 and TRBJ2-2): DSGVTQTPKHLITATGQRVTLRCSPRSGDLSVYWYQQSLDQGLQFLIQYYNGEERAKGNILERFSAQQFPDLHSELNLSSLELGDSALYFCASSPGQGRTGELFFGEGSRLTVL.